The 16 T cell receptor beta chains in this list originate from one sample, sequenced in a study of OX40 agonist ivuxolimab in advanced cancers. Profiled with immunoSEQ multiplex PCR; TCRdb holds only in-frame clones, not every one. The table records tens of thousands of clones, about 83% of them present only once. The source material was CD4+ or CD8+ T cells sorted from blood, sampled in a trial of the OX40 agonist ivuxolimab. These receptors were taken from an adult with an advanced solid tumor such as melanoma, head and neck, liver or kidney cancer.

The chain recombines TRBV7-9 with TRBJ2-3; 7 bases are shared with TRBD1. This CDR3 has 18 residues. Unmatched junction bases numbered 15, after V lost 5 bases and J lost 1 base. Germline-derived CDR1 and CDR2 are SEHNR and FQNEAQ (reference sequence). The CDR3, as DNA: TGTGCCAGCAGCCTTCCCGGGACAGCGCCTATTCGCACAGATACGCAGTATTTT. It is translated as CASSLPGTAPIRTDTQYF.

J is TRBJ1-1 and V is TRBV28; 8 nucleotides match TRBD1. CDR1 MDHEN and CDR2 SYDVKM come from the germline V gene. This CDR3 region has 14 residues. J was trimmed by 6 bases and V by 3 bases; bases with no gene match: 6. Here the CDR3 reads CASSFPGQAAEAFF. CDR3 nucleotides: TGTGCCAGCAGTTTTCCGGGACAGGCAGCTGAAGCTTTCTTT.

This sequence joins TRBV5-4 and TRBJ2-7, with TRBD2 matching 10 bases. CDR3 length equals 13 residues. CDR1 and CDR2 from the germline V gene are SGHNT and YYREEE (reference sequence). The junction had 4 bases not matched to a gene; V was cut back by 5 bases and J by 5 bases. CDR3 DNA: TGTGCCAGCAGGAGCGGGAGGGTGGACGAGCAGTACTTC. This encodes CASRSGRVDEQYF.

The chain recombines TRBV5-1 with TRBJ1-4; 9 bases line up with TRBD1. V lost 0 bases, J lost 8 bases, and 5 bases stayed unmatched. The CDR3 is 15 amino acids. CDR1 and CDR2 from the germline V gene are SGHRS and YFSETQ. In DNA form, the CDR3 reads TGCGCCAGCAGCTTGGAAACAGGGGGCTGGGAAAAACTGTTTTTT. It translates to CASSLETGGWEKLFF. Filled out from reference TRBV5-1 and TRBJ1-4, the complete variable domain reads KAGVTQTPRYLIKTRGQQVTLSCSPISGHRSVSWYQQTPGQGLQFLFEYFSETQRNKGNFPGRFSGRQFSNSRSEMNVSTLELGDSALYLCASSLETGGWEKLFFGSGTQLSVL.

J is TRBJ2-1 and V is TRBV29-1, with D perhaps TRBD2 (5 bases). CDR3 size: 16 residues. V was shortened by 2 bases and J by 4 bases, with 18 bases between the two germline ends. Per the germline V gene, CDR1 is SQVTM and CDR2 is ANQGSEA. The CDR3 loop reads CSVENLVGGLYNEQFF. CDR3 DNA: TGCAGCGTTGAAAACCTGGTGGGTGGACTTTACAATGAGCAGTTCTTC.

The V gene is TRBV5-1, the J gene TRBJ2-2; D gene uncertain. This CDR3 has 13 amino acids. The ends were cut back, 0 bases at V and 7 bases at J, with 7 bases in the middle. Germline V gives CDR1 SGHRS, CDR2 YFSETQ. The CDR3 bases are TGCGCCAGCAGCTTGGGTAGTGGCGGGGAGCTGTTTTTT. This translates into CASSLGSGGELFF.

The chain employs TRBV19 and TRBJ2-1; D is unresolved. The CDR3 spans 13 residues. Germline CDR1 is LNHDA and CDR2 is SQIVND (reference sequence). The V and J ends lost 3 bases and 6 bases respectively, with 9 bases between them. The CDR3 sequence is CASSISYLNEQFF. Written as DNA, the CDR3 is TGTGCCAGTAGTATTTCCTACCTCAATGAGCAGTTCTTC.

The J gene is TRBJ1-1, the V gene TRBV6-6; the D is unclear. Germline assignment: CDR1 MNHNY and CDR2 SVGAGI (reference sequence). CDR3 size: 14 residues. Trimming stripped 1 base from V and 1 base from J, with 7 bases between. This chain's CDR3 is CASSYYGTNTEAFF. CDR3 DNA sequence: TGTGCCAGCAGTTACTACGGCACGAACACTGAAGCTTTCTTT.

The V call is TRBV12-2, the J call TRBJ2-2; TRBD1, the D gene given by the table, was not confirmed from the DNA. TRBV12-2 is termed a pseudogene. CDR3 size: 15 residues. CDR3 DNA: TGTGCAAGTCTCCCTTCAGGTCCCCTGGCCGGGGAGCTGTTTTTT. It is translated as CASLPSGPLAGELFF.

The chain carries TRBV4-2 and TRBJ2-2; D gene unclear. CDR3 length: 16 residues. Trimming took 2 bases from V and 4 from J, leaving 14 bases between them. CDR1 LGHNA and CDR2 YNFKEQ come from the germline V gene. The CDR3 here is CASSQKIGAPTGELFF. The CDR3 coding sequence is TGTGCCAGCAGCCAAAAAATTGGAGCTCCCACCGGGGAGCTGTTTTTT.

The chain carries TRBV5-1 and TRBJ1-4, with D unresolved. From germline, CDR1 is SGHRS and CDR2 YFSETQ. The CDR3 is 16 amino acids. V lost 5 bases and J lost 0, with 14 bases in between. This CDR3 reads CASSRGPFATNEKLFF. DNA for the CDR3: TGCGCCAGCAGTAGAGGACCATTTGCAACTAATGAAAAACTGTTTTTT.

The gene calls are TRBV19 and TRBJ2-1; TRBD2 agrees at 10 bases. The CDR3 runs 15 residues. Germline V gene sequence: CDR1 LNHDA, CDR2 SQIVND (reference sequence). V was clipped by 5 bases and J by 10 bases; unmatched bases: 11. This CDR3 reads CASSVILAGPFEQFF. The CDR3, as DNA: TGTGCCAGTAGTGTCATACTAGCGGGGCCCTTCGAGCAGTTCTTC.

The chain links TRBV5-6 to TRBJ2-7; D possibly uses TRBD1 or TRBD2 (5 bases each). The V end lost 4 bases, the J end lost 4 bases, and 18 bases lay between the germline ends. Germline CDR1 is SGHDT and CDR2 is YYEEEE. The CDR3 has 15 amino acids. The CDR3 loop reads CASSRGPRTSYEQYF. Written as DNA, the CDR3 is TGTGCCAGCAGCCGGGGACCTCGAACCTCGTACGAGCAGTACTTC.

This rearrangement joins TRBV27 to TRBJ2-1; 9 bases are shared with TRBD2. The V segment lost 5 bases and the J segment 5 bases; nucleotides outside the gene matches: 10. Germline CDR1 is MNHEY and CDR2 is SMNVEV (reference sequence). The CDR3 length is 16 residues. The CDR3 bases are TGTGCCAGCAGTCCAGGACTAGCGCCGGGGGACAATGAGCAGTTCTTC. Translating it yields CASSPGLAPGDNEQFF.

This clone was counted a few times. The same CDR3 can be traced to other DNA sequences in this sample. The V call is TRBV5-1, the J call TRBJ2-1; possibly TRBD2 for D (6 bases). This CDR3 contains 14 residues. The V gene's germline CDR1 is SGHRS and CDR2 YFSETQ. The V end was cut by 2 bases, the J end by 2 bases, with 8 bases between. CDR3 amino acids: CASSFSGAYNEQFF. Here the CDR3 DNA reads TGCGCCAGCAGCTTTAGCGGCGCCTACAATGAGCAGTTCTTC.

The chain couples TRBV6-1 to TRBJ2-1; D uncertain. The CDR3 totals 14 residues. V lost 1 base, J lost 5 bases, and 9 bases lay in between. From germline, CDR1 is MNHNS and CDR2 SASEGT. The CDR3 DNA reads TGTGCCAGCAGTGAAGGAGACGGAAACAATGAGCAGTTCTTC. Translated, it gives CASSEGDGNNEQFF.